This is a list of T cell receptor beta chains from one sample in a study of T cells in tuberculosis. The data were produced by immunoSEQ multiplex PCR, yet TCRdb's version contains in-frame clones alone and is incomplete. The sample has tens of thousands of clones, around nine tenths seen once. The sample consisted of PBMCs. The source is a donor aged 10-29 years with latent tuberculosis or without tuberculosis infection. Some clones in this sample may be carry-over from other donors' samples. Both conserved end residues are part of each CDR3. The D gene is left open where the match is weak. Size values are once, few and many counts, or a class for expanded clones, and some rows have none.

J	D	V	size	DNA	CDR3
TRBJ1-1	TRBD1	TRBV19	-	TGTGCCAGTAGTATAGTCGGTCCAGGGGGCGGTGGCACTGAAGCTTTCTTT	CASSIVGPGGGGTEAFF
TRBJ2-1	TRBD2	TRBV15	-	TGTGCCACCAGCAGTAGCGGGAAATATCGTGATGAGCAGTTCTTC	CATSSSGKYRDEQFF
TRBJ2-7	-	TRBV6-5	-	TGTGCCAGCAGTTCCGAGCGGATACAGTACTTC	CASSSERIQYF
TRBJ1-1	-	TRBV5-1	-	TGCGCCAGCAGCTTTCGGGGGGCTGAAGCTTTCTTT	CASSFRGAEAFF
TRBJ2-7	TRBD1	TRBV5-6	-	TGTGCCAGCAGCTCGGCTTACAGGGGGCGAAGGGACTACGAGCAGTACTTC	CASSSAYRGRRDYEQYF
TRBJ1-4	-	TRBV4-3	-	TGCGCCAGCAGCCAAGAGGGCGTCCCGGGGGAAAAACTGTTTTTT	CASSQEGVPGEKLFF
TRBJ1-1	-	TRBV27	-	TGTGCCAGCAGTTCGACAGCTAGGGCCGCTGAAGCTTTCTTT	CASSSTARAAEAFF
TRBJ2-3	TRBD2	TRBV5-6	-	TGTGCCAGCAGCTTAAAACGGGGGGTCACAGATACGCAGTATTTT	CASSLKRGVTDTQYF
TRBJ2-1	-	TRBV5-1	-	TGCGCCAGCAGTTCGGGTAGACCCATCTACAATGAGCAGTTCTTC	CASSSGRPIYNEQFF
TRBJ2-5	-	TRBV10-3	-	TGTGCCACTAGCGCTCAAGAGACCCAGTACTTC	CATSAQETQYF
TRBJ2-1	-	TRBV7-9	-	TGTGCCAGCAGCCATCCCACAGGGCCTACCTACAATGAGCAGTTCTTC	CASSHPTGPTYNEQFF
TRBJ1-5	TRBD1	TRBV2	-	TGTGCCAGCAGGGACGGACAGGGGGCAGGTCAGCCCCAGCATTTT	CASRDGQGAGQPQHF
TRBJ2-1	-	TRBV2	once	TGTGCCAGCAGTTCGAGCTCCTACAATGAGCAGTTCTTC	CASSSSSYNEQFF
TRBJ1-4	TRBD1	TRBV25-1	-	TGTGCCAGCAGTGAATTTGGGACAGGGAATGAAAAACTGTTTTTT	CASSEFGTGNEKLFF
TRBJ1-4	-	TRBV5-6	-	TGTGCCAGCTCCCAAGAGGAGGGGCGCGGTGAAAAACTGTTTTTT	CASSQEEGRGEKLFF
TRBJ2-7	-	TRBV9	-	TGTGCCAGCAGCGTAGGGGAGGGGGGTGTATACGAGCAGTACTTC	CASSVGEGGVYEQYF
TRBJ1-1	-	TRBV20-1	-	TGCAGTGCTAGAAGAGACACTGAAGCTTTCTTT	CSARRDTEAFF
TRBJ2-1	TRBD1	TRBV9	-	TGTGCCAGCAGCGTAGATCCGGGACAGGGGGTTAAGAATGAGCAGTTCTTC	CASSVDPGQGVKNEQFF
TRBJ1-4	-	TRBV7-2	-	TGTGCCAGCAGCTTAAAAGGGCCAAACAGGTTAAATGAAAAACTGTTTTTT	CASSLKGPNRLNEKLFF
TRBJ2-1	TRBD2	TRBV2	-	TGTGCCAGCAGTGCTTGGACTAGCGGGATGAATGAGCAGTTCTTC	CASSAWTSGMNEQFF
TRBJ1-4	-	TRBV7-8	-	TGTGCCAGCAGCTATACGACGGGGAATCAAAAACTGTTTTTT	CASSYTTGNQKLFF
TRBJ2-7	TRBD1	TRBV2	-	TGTGCCAGCAGTGCCTTAAGGACAGGGGACGAGCAGTACTTC	CASSALRTGDEQYF
TRBJ2-1	-	TRBV7-9	-	TGTGCCAGCAGCTTCAGAACGGGACTCTACAATGAGCAGTTCTTC	CASSFRTGLYNEQFF
TRBJ2-1	TRBD1	TRBV18	-	TGTGCCAGCTCACGACTGACGGACAGGGGTGAGCAGTTCTTC	CASSRLTDRGEQFF
TRBJ2-5	-	TRBV14	-	TGTGCCAGCAGCCTCAGACTAGGAGTCGCCCAGTACTTC	CASSLRLGVAQYF
TRBJ2-5	-	TRBV15	-	TGTGCCACCAGCAGGGGTCGCCCAGACTTCCAAGAGACCCAGTACTTC	CATSRGRPDFQETQYF
TRBJ2-7	-	TRBV13	medium-sized	TGTGCCAGCAGCTCTCCACTTACGTACGAGCAGTACTTC	CASSSPLTYEQYF
TRBJ1-6	-	TRBV27	-	TGTGCCAGCCCAACAGGGATTTCACCCCTCCACTTT	CASPTGISPLHF
TRBJ1-1	TRBD1	TRBV27	-	TGTGCCAGCAGCAGATACGCTCCGCGAATCGGGACAGGGGATTTTCGAGCTTTCTTT	CASSRYAPRIGTGDFRAFF
TRBJ2-7	TRBD2	TRBV6-6	-	TGTGCCACTGATCGGGGTAGCGGGGTCTCCTACGAGCAGTACTTC	CATDRGSGVSYEQYF
TRBJ2-7	-	TRBV5-1	-	TGCGCCAGCAGCTTGGGTAGGGGCGCAGGCTACGAGCAGTACTTC	CASSLGRGAGYEQYF
TRBJ1-1	-	TRBV11-2	-	TGTGCCAGCAGCCTCCGATCCGGCACTGAAGCTTTCTTT	CASSLRSGTEAFF
TRBJ2-7	-	TRBV19	-	TGTGCCAGTACGAGGAGCGACTCCTACGAGCAGTACTTC	CASTRSDSYEQYF
TRBJ2-7	-	TRBV4-3	-	TGCGCCAGCAGCCAGGATATCAGGGCGAAGCAGTACTTC	CASSQDIRAKQYF
TRBJ2-1	-	TRBV18	-	TGTGCCAGCTCTCCCTCTGCGCGCGATGAGCAGTTCTTC	CASSPSARDEQFF
TRBJ2-7	-	TRBV6-6	-	TGTGCCACTGGGACTCCGGCACTCCGTCTCGAGCAGTACTTC	CATGTPALRLEQYF
TRBJ2-3	-	TRBV6-5	-	TGTGCCAGCCGGAGCACAGATACGCAGTATTTT	CASRSTDTQYF